This T cell receptor (beta chain) was obtained from a study of beta chain features in type 1 diabetes. With regard to this clone: Antigen specificity is unknown.

Sequencing targeted expressed TCRB transcripts, as all isolated RNA had been reverse transcribed. Produced via immunoSEQ multiplex PCR; TCRdb's table is partial and in-frame only. The top ten clones hold roughly 0.018% of a sample with about 270,000 clones, about 13% of them seen once. Notes on the study in general: There was a moderate but significant shortening of TCRB CDR3s in all four CD4+ subsets of Type 1 diabetes patients.

Trimming stripped 2 bases from V and 3 bases from J, with 14 bases between. This CDR3 spans 15 amino acids. Germline V CDR1 and CDR2: SGHRS, YFSETQ. Sequenced: naive CD4+ T cells from blood. The chain couples TRBV5-1 to TRBJ2-5; a weak D match, TRBD2 (5 bases). This clonotype was sampled from a man aged 25 to 40 with type 1 diabetes. In DNA, the CDR3 is TGCGCCAGCAGCTTAAAAGGCGGGCTAAAAGAGACCCAGTACTTC. As protein: CASSLKGGLKETQYF.